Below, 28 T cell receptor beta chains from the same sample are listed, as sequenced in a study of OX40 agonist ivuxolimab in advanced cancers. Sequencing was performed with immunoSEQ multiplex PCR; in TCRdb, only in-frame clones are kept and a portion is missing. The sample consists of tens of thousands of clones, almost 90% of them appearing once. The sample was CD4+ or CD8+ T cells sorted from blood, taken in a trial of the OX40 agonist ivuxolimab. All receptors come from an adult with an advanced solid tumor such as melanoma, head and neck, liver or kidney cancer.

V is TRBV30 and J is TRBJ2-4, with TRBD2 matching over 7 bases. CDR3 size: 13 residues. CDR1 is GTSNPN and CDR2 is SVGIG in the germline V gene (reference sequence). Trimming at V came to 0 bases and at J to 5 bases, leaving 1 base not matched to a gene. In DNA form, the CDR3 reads TGTGCCTGGAGTGTGGCGGGAGAAAACATTCAGTACTTC. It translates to CAWSVAGENIQYF. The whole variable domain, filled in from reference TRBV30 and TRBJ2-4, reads SQTIHQWPATLVQPVGSPLSLECTVEGTSNPNLYWYRQAAGRGLQLLFYSVGIGQISSEVPQNLSASRPQDRQFILSSKKLLLSDSGFYLCAWSVAGENIQYFGAGTRLSVL.

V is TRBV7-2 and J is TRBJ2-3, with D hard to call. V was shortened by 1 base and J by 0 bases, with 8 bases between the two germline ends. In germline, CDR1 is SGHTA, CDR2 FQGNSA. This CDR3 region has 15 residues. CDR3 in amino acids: CASSLVHSSTDTQYF. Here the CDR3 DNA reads TGTGCCAGCAGCTTAGTCCACTCTAGCACAGATACGCAGTATTTT. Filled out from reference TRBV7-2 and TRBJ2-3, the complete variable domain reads GAGVSQSPSNKVTEKGKDVELRCDPISGHTALYWYRQSLGQGLEFLIYFQGNSAPDKSGLPSDRFSAERTGGSVSTLTIQRTQQEDSAVYLCASSLVHSSTDTQYFGPGTRLTVL.

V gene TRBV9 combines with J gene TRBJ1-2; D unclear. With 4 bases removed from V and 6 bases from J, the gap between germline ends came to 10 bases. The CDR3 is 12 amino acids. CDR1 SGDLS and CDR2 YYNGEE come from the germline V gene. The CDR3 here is CASSTPDHGYTF. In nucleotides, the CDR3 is TGTGCCAGCAGCACCCCGGACCATGGCTACACCTTC.

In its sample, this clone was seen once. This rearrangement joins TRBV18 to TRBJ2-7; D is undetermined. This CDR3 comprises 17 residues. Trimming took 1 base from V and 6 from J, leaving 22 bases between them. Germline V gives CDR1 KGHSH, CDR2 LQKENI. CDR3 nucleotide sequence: TGTGCCAGCTCACCACTGGGGTTCCCTACTACTTCGACCGAGCAGTACTTC. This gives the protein CASSPLGFPTTSTEQYF.

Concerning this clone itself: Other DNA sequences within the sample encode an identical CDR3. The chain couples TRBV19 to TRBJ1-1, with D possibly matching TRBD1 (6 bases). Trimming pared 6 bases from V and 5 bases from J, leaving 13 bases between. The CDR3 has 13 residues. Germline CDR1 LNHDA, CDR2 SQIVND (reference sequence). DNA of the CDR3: TGTGCCAGTAGGATACAGGGTGGGACTGAAGCTTTCTTT. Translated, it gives CASRIQGGTEAFF. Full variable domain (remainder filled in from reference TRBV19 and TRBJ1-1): DGGITQSPKYLFRKEGQNVTLSCEQNLNHDAMYWYRQDPGQGLRLIYYSQIVNDFQKGDIAEGYSVSREKKESFPLTVTSAQKNPTAFYLCASRIQGGTEAFFGQGTRLTVV.

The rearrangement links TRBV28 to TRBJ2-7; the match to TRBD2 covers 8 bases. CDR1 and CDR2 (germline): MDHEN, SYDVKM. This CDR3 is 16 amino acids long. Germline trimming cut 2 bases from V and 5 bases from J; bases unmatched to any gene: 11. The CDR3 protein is CASSLEPSGRLNEQYF. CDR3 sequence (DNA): TGTGCCAGCAGTTTAGAACCCAGCGGGAGACTCAACGAGCAGTACTTC.

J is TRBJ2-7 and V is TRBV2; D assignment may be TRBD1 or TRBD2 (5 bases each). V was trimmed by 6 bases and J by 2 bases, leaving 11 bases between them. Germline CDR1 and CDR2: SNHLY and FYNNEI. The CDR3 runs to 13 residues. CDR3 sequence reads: CASRGDVPYEQYF. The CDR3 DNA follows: TGTGCCAGCAGAGGGGACGTTCCCTACGAGCAGTACTTC.

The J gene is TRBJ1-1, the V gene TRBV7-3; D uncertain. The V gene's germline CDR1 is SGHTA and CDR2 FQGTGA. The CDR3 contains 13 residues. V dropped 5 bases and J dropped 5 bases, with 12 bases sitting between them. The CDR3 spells CASSANVGTEAFF. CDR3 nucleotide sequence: TGTGCCAGCAGCGCGAACGTGGGGACTGAAGCTTTCTTT.

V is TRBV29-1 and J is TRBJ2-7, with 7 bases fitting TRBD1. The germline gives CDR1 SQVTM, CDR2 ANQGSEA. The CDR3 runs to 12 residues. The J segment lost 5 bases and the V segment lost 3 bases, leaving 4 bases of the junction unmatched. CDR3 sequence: CSVDKGAHEQYF. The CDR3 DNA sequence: TGCAGCGTTGACAAGGGGGCCCACGAGCAGTACTTC.

The CDR3 region has the DNA TGTGCCTGGAGTGCGGTTCGAGGAGAGACCCAGTACTTC. It translates to CAWSAVRGETQYF. The gene calls are TRBV30 and TRBJ2-5; D is ambiguous. V lost 1 base, J lost 4 bases, and 10 bases lay in between. CDR3 size: 13 residues. Germline CDR1 and CDR2: GTSNPN and SVGIG (reference sequence).

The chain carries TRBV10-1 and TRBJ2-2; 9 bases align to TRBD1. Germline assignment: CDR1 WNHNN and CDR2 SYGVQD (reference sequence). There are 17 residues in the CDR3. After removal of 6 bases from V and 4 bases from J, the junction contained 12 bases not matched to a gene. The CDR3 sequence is CASRAAPGQGSTGELFF. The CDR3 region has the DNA TGCGCCAGCAGAGCCGCCCCGGGACAGGGCTCCACCGGGGAGCTGTTTTTT.

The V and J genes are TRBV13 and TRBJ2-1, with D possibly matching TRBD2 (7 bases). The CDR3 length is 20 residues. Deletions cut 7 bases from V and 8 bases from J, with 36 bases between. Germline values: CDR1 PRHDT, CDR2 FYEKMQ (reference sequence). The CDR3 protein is CASTKRGGRVDHSLRDEQFF. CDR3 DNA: TGTGCCAGCACCAAGAGGGGGGGAAGAGTCGACCACTCCCTCCGTGATGAGCAGTTCTTC.

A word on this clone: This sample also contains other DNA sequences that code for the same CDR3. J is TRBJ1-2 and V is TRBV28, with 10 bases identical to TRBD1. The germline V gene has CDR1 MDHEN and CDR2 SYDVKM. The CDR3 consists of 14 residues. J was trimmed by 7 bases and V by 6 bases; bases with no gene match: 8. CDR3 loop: CASSLGTGEGGYTF. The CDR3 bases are TGTGCCAGCAGCCTGGGGACAGGGGAGGGTGGCTACACCTTC.

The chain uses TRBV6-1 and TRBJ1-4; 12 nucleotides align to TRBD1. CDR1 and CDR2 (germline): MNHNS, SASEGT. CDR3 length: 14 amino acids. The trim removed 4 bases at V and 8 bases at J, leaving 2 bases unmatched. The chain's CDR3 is CASSVGTGGEKLFF. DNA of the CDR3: TGTGCCAGCAGTGTAGGGACAGGGGGCGAAAAACTGTTTTTT.

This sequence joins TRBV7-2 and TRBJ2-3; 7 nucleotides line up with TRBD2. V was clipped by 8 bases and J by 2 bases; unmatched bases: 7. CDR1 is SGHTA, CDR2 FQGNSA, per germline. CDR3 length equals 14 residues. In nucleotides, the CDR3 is TGTGCCAGCGAAAGCGGGGTCCACACAGATACGCAGTATTTT. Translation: CASESGVHTDTQYF.

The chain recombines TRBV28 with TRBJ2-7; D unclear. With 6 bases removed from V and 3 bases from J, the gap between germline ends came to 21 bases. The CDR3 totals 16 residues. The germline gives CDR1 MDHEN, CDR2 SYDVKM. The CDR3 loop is CASRSDTASPLYEQYF. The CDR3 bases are TGTGCCAGCAGGTCGGATACCGCCTCCCCCCTCTACGAGCAGTACTTC.

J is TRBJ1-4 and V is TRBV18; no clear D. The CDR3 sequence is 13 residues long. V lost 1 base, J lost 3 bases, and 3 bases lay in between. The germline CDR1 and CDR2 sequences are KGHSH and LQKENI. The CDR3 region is CASSPLANEKLFF. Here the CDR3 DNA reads TGTGCCAGCTCACCACTGGCTAATGAAAAACTGTTTTTT.

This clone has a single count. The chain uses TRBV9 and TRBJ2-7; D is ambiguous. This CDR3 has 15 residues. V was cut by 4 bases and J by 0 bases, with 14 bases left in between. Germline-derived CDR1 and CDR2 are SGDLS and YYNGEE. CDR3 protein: CASSPDPSGSYEQYF. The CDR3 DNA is TGTGCCAGCAGCCCTGACCCCTCGGGCTCCTACGAGCAGTACTTC.

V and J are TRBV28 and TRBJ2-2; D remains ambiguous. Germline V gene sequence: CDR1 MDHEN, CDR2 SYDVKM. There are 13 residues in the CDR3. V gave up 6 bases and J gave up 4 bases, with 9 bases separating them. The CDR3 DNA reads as TGTGCCAGCAGCTCCCTAGTCACCGGGGAGCTGTTTTTT. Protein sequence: CASSSLVTGELFF.

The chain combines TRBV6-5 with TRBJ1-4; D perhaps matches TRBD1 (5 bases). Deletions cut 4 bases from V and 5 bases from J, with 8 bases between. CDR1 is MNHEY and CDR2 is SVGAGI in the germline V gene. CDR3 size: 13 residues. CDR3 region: CASSWGGNEKLFF. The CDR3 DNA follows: TGTGCCAGCAGTTGGGGCGGGAATGAAAAACTGTTTTTT.

Written as DNA, the CDR3 is TGTGCCAGCAGCGGACTAGCGGGGACAGATACGCAGTATTTT. This gives the protein CASSGLAGTDTQYF. The V and J genes are TRBV6-1 and TRBJ2-3, with 12 bases fitting TRBD2. Trimming at V came to 6 bases and at J to 3 bases, leaving 1 base not matched to a gene. Germline V lookup: CDR1 MNHNS, CDR2 SASEGT. CDR3 size: 14 residues.

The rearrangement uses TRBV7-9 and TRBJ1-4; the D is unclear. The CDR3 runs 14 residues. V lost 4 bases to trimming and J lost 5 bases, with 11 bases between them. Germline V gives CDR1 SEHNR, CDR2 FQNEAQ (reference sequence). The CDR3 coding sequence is TGTGCCAGCAGCTCCAGGAACTCGAATGAAAAACTGTTTTTT. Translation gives CASSSRNSNEKLFF.

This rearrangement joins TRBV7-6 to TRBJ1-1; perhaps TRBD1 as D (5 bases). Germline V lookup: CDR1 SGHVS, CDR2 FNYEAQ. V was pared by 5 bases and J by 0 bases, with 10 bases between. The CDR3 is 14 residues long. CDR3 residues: CASSQQALNTEAFF. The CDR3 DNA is TGTGCCAGCAGCCAACAGGCTTTGAACACTGAAGCTTTCTTT. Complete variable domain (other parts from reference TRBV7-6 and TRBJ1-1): GAGVSQSPRYKVTKRGQDVALRCDPISGHVSLYWYRQALGQGPEFLTYFNYEAQQDKSGLPNDRFSAERPEGSISTLTIQRTEQRDSAMYRCASSQQALNTEAFFGQGTRLTVV.

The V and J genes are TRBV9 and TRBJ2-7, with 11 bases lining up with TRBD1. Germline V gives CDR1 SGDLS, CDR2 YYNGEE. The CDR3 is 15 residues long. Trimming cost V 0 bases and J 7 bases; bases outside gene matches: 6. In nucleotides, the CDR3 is TGTGCCAGCAGCGTAGGGACAGGGGGCCGGTGGGAGCAGTACTTC. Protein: CASSVGTGGRWEQYF. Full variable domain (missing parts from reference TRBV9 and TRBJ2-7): DSGVTQTPKHLITATGQRVTLRCSPRSGDLSVYWYQQSLDQGLQFLIQYYNGEERAKGNILERFSAQQFPDLHSELNLSSLELGDSALYFCASSVGTGGRWEQYFGPGTRLTVT.

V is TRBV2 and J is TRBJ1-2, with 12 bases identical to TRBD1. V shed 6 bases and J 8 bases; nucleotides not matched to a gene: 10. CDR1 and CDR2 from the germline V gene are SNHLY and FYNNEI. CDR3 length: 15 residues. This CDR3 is CASRATGTGGGGYTF. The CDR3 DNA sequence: TGTGCCAGCAGGGCAACCGGGACAGGGGGCGGCGGCTACACCTTC.

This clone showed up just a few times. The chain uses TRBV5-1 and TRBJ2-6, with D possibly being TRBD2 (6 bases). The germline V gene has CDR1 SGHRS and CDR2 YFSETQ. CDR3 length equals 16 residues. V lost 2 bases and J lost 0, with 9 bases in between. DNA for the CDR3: TGCGCCAGCAGCTTTGCGGGGAGCTCTGGGGCCAACGTCCTGACTTTC. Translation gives CASSFAGSSGANVLTF.

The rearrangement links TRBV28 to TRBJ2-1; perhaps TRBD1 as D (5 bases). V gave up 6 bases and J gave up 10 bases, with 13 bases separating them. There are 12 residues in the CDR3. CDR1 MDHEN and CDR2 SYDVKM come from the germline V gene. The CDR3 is CASSAVGREQFF. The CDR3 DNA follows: TGTGCCAGCAGCGCCGTGGGGCGGGAGCAGTTCTTC.

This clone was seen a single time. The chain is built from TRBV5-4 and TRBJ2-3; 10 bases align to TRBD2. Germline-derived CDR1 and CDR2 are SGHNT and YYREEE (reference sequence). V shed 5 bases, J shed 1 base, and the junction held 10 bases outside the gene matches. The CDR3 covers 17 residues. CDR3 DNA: TGTGCCAGCAGTTTCCCCCCCCTAGCGGGAGGCACAGATACGCAGTATTTT. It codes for CASSFPPLAGGTDTQYF. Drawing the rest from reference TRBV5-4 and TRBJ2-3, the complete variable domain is ETGVTQSPTHLIKTRGQQVTLRCSSQSGHNTVSWYQQALGQGPQFIFQYYREEENGRGNFPPRFSGLQFPNYSSELNVNALELDDSALYLCASSFPPLAGGTDTQYFGPGTRLTVL.